The 30 T cell receptor beta chains below were found in one sample sequenced in a study of patients and donors after allogeneic stem cell transplantation. TCRdb re-derived calls from the RT-PCR reads in MiXCR, one entry per CDR3 protein. This table holds roughly 150,000 distinct CDR3 sequences, approximately 24% found once. The sample taken for sequencing was blood, either unsorted or a sorted T cell fraction (not recorded which). The receptors were gathered from a human donor who was either an allogeneic HSCT recipient or a stem cell or donor lymphocyte infusion donor (not recorded which). It is not recorded whose cells these are; they may come from a transplant donor.

A few counts support this clonotype. The chain combines TRBV15 with TRBJ1-3; 7 bases are a match to TRBD1. The CDR3 has 18 amino acids. The germline gives CDR1 LNHNV, CDR2 YYDKDF (reference sequence). V was pared by 0 bases and J by 2 bases, with 10 bases of the junction left unmatched. The CDR3 nucleotides read TGTGCCACCAGCAGAGATCCCACGGCCACAGGGGCTGGAAACACCATATATTTT. It translates to CATSRDPTATGAGNTIYF.

The sample holds a few counts of this clonotype. V usage is TRBV5-1 and J usage is TRBJ1-1; D is uncertain. The CDR3 contains 13 residues. V dropped 0 bases and J dropped 6 bases, with 9 bases sitting between them. Germline V gene lookup returns CDR1 SGHRS and CDR2 YFSETQ. CDR3 sequence (DNA): TGCGCCAGCAGCTTGGCAGGACGGGCTGAAGCTTTCTTT. As protein: CASSLAGRAEAFF.

This clonotype was observed a handful of times. The chain links TRBV12-3 or TRBV12-4 to TRBJ1-1, with 7 bases matching TRBD1. The J segment lost 1 base and the V segment lost 10 bases, leaving 9 bases of the junction unmatched. The CDR3 runs to 14 residues. The CDR3 protein is CATQMTGTNTEAFF. The CDR3 DNA is TGTGCCACTCAAATGACAGGGACGAACACTGAAGCTTTCTTT.

The chain recombines TRBV15 with TRBJ1-5; D is uncertain. The germline V and J ends were trimmed by 3 bases and 6 bases, with 9 bases remaining between them. The CDR3 has 13 amino acids. Germline V CDR1 and CDR2: LNHNV, YYDKDF (reference sequence). CDR3 residues: CATSSLRSQPQHF. In nucleotides, the CDR3 is TGTGCCACCAGCAGCCTCCGTAGTCAGCCCCAGCATTTT.

This clonotype was found a few times. The CDR3 DNA reads TGCGCCAGCAGCTTGAGCAGGGGGCAAGAGCAGTACTTC. Translated, it gives CASSLSRGQEQYF. The gene calls are TRBV5-1 and TRBJ2-7; 8 bases agree with TRBD1. Germline loops: CDR1 SGHRS, CDR2 YFSETQ. V was pared by 1 base and J by 7 bases, with 4 bases of the junction left unmatched. CDR3 length equals 13 residues.

This clonotype was found a few times. The chain joins TRBV20-1 to TRBJ2-2, with D possibly being TRBD1 (6 bases). The V gene lost 7 bases and the J gene lost 5 bases, with 14 bases spanning the gap. This CDR3 contains 13 residues. Germline CDR1 DFQATT, CDR2 SNEGSKA (reference sequence). The CDR3 here is CSGRTVDTGELFF. DNA of the CDR3: TGCAGTGGACGGACAGTTGATACCGGGGAGCTGTTTTTT.

There are a few counts of this clonotype. The rearrangement uses TRBV12-3 or TRBV12-4 and TRBJ2-5; the D gene is possibly TRBD1 (5 bases). The CDR3 is 13 residues long. V was pared by 3 bases and J by 5 bases, with 10 bases between. CDR3 residues: CASSFPGMETQYF. CDR3 sequence (DNA): TGTGCCAGCAGTTTCCCAGGGATGGAGACCCAGTACTTC.

V is TRBV28 and J is TRBJ2-1; 7 bases map to TRBD1. Germline CDR1 MDHEN, CDR2 SYDVKM. Trimming removed 7 bases from V and 2 bases from J; junction bases left unmatched: 5. The CDR3 is 14 residues long. CDR3 DNA: TGTGCCAGCACTGAAGGGGGCACCTACAATGAGCAGTTCTTC. Its protein product is CASTEGGTYNEQFF.

CDR3 residues: CASSFRTGAYEQYF. The DNA for the CDR3 is TGCGCCAGCAGCTTTCGGACAGGGGCCTACGAGCAGTACTTC. The chain couples TRBV5-1 to TRBJ2-7; 9 positions agree with TRBD1. V was pared by 2 bases and J by 2 bases, with 2 bases of the junction left unmatched. Looked up from germline, CDR1 is SGHRS and CDR2 is YFSETQ. The CDR3 consists of 14 residues.

This sequence joins TRBV5-1 and TRBJ2-1; 13 bases line up with TRBD2. This CDR3 contains 16 residues. The V segment lost 0 bases and the J segment 7 bases; nucleotides outside the gene matches: 4. Germline assignment: CDR1 SGHRS and CDR2 YFSETQ. The CDR3 DNA reads as TGCGCCAGCAGCTTGGCTACTAGCGGGGGGGCAAATGAGCAGTTCTTC. The encoded protein is CASSLATSGGANEQFF.

The CDR3 protein is CATSRDSGVGTDTQYF. The CDR3 nucleotides read TGTGCCACCAGCAGAGACTCAGGGGTTGGCACAGATACGCAGTATTTT. The chain links TRBV15 to TRBJ2-3, with D tentatively TRBD1 (6 bases). This CDR3 region has 16 residues. V dropped 0 bases and J dropped 1 base, with 11 bases sitting between them. Germline V CDR1 and CDR2: LNHNV, YYDKDF (reference sequence).

This chain connects TRBV10-3 to TRBJ1-1; possible D gene TRBD1, 6 bases. The V end lost 5 bases, the J end lost 1 base, and 11 bases lay between the germline ends. The CDR3 is 14 residues long. Germline values: CDR1 ENHRY, CDR2 SYGVKD. CDR3 residues: CAISIDRRNTEAFF. The CDR3 DNA is TGTGCCATCAGTATCGACAGGCGGAACACTGAAGCTTTCTTT.

This chain uses TRBV12-3 or TRBV12-4 with TRBJ1-2; no definite D call. Trimming pared 5 bases from V and 7 bases from J, leaving 17 bases between. The CDR3 is 14 amino acids. This CDR3 reads CASSRLKISIGYTF. CDR3 nucleotide sequence: TGTGCCAGCAGTCGACTCAAGATCTCTATTGGCTACACCTTC.

This rearrangement joins TRBV2 to TRBJ2-3; D ambiguous. In germline, CDR1 is SNHLY, CDR2 FYNNEI. V was cut by 6 bases and J by 0 bases, with 10 bases left in between. The CDR3 totals 14 residues. The CDR3, as DNA: TGTGCCAGCAGACCCTCGGGTAGCACAGATACGCAGTATTTT. Protein product: CASRPSGSTDTQYF.

This clonotype has only a few counts. The rearrangement joins TRBV29-1 to TRBJ1-1; a possible D gene is TRBD1 (5 bases). The CDR3 length is 11 residues. Germline CDR1 SQVTM, CDR2 ANQGSEA. Trimming took off 3 bases at V and 9 bases at J, with 11 bases between the two ends. The CDR3 DNA is TGCAGCGTTGAGCAGGAGGGGAAAGCTTTCTTT. Protein sequence: CSVEQEGKAFF.

CDR3 protein: CSASRQGGTDTQYF. The DNA for the CDR3 is TGCAGTGCTAGTCGACAGGGGGGCACAGATACGCAGTATTTT. V usage is TRBV20-1 and J usage is TRBJ2-3, with 9 positions matching TRBD1. CDR1 DFQATT and CDR2 SNEGSKA come from the germline V gene (reference sequence). The trim removed 3 bases at V and 1 base at J, leaving 2 bases unmatched. The CDR3 length is 14 residues.

In DNA, the CDR3 is TGTGCCAGCAGTTCGGGGGGGCATCAGCCCCAGCATTTT. This translates into CASSSGGHQPQHF. The chain joins TRBV12-3 or TRBV12-4 to TRBJ1-5; D is possibly TRBD1 (6 bases). The V end was cut by 4 bases, the J end by 5 bases, with 9 bases between. This CDR3 region has 13 residues.

This clonotype has only a few counts. This sequence joins TRBV20-1 and TRBJ1-2; 7 bases match TRBD1. CDR3 length: 12 residues. Germline V lookup: CDR1 DFQATT, CDR2 SNEGSKA (reference sequence). Unmatched junction bases numbered 8, after V lost 6 bases and J lost 7 bases. The CDR3 sequence: CSARGTEVGYTF. DNA of the CDR3: TGCAGTGCCAGGGGGACCGAAGTTGGCTACACCTTC.

The chain combines TRBV20-1 with TRBJ2-7, with 8 positions matching TRBD1. V lost 4 bases, J lost 4 bases, and 9 bases stayed unmatched. This CDR3 spans 14 amino acids. The germline V gene encodes CDR1 DFQATT and CDR2 SNEGSKA (reference sequence). DNA for the CDR3: TGCAGTGCTACCGGGACAGGAGAATTGTACGAGCAGTACTTC. Translation gives CSATGTGELYEQYF.

V usage is TRBV7-8 and J usage is TRBJ1-4; perhaps TRBD1 as D (6 bases). Germline loops: CDR1 SGHVS, CDR2 FQNEAQ. CDR3 length: 14 amino acids. V dropped 5 bases and J dropped 4 bases, with 11 bases sitting between them. For the CDR3, the DNA is TGTGCCAGCAGCCTAACAGGGTTTAATGAAAAACTGTTTTTT. Translation: CASSLTGFNEKLFF. Filled out from reference TRBV7-8 and TRBJ1-4, the complete variable domain reads GAGVSQSPRYKVAKRGQDVALRCDPISGHVSLFWYQQALGQGPEFLTYFQNEAQLDKSGLPSDRFFAERPEGSVSTLKIQRTQQEDSAVYLCASSLTGFNEKLFFGSGTQLSVL.

This clonotype was seen only a few times. The chain recombines TRBV12-3 or TRBV12-4 with TRBJ1-2; weak D call: TRBD1 (5 bases). This CDR3 is 14 amino acids long. Trimming took off 0 bases at V and 2 bases at J, with 7 bases between the two ends. DNA for the CDR3: TGTGCCAGCAGTTTAGCGGGACGGAACTATGGCTACACCTTC. It encodes CASSLAGRNYGYTF.

V usage is TRBV5-1 and J usage is TRBJ2-3; tentatively, D is TRBD1 or TRBD2 (6 bases each). V dropped 4 bases and J dropped 5 bases, with 17 bases sitting between them. The germline V gene has CDR1 SGHRS and CDR2 YFSETQ. This CDR3 spans 15 amino acids. The CDR3 loop is CASSRRGASGDTQYF. Written as DNA, the CDR3 is TGCGCCAGCAGCCGGAGGGGGGCTTCAGGAGATACGCAGTATTTT.

This chain joins TRBV20-1 and TRBJ2-1; 8 positions match TRBD2. After removal of 0 bases from V and 8 bases from J, the junction contained 12 bases not matched to a gene. The CDR3 is 16 amino acids. The germline CDR1 and CDR2 sequences are DFQATT and SNEGSKA (reference sequence). The CDR3: CSARDLGGRMFDEQFF. CDR3 sequence (DNA): TGCAGTGCTAGAGATCTGGGCGGGAGGATGTTCGATGAGCAGTTCTTC.

This clonotype showed up just a few times. The chain carries TRBV20-1 and TRBJ1-2; D is uncertain. Between the trimmed V and J ends, which lost 4 bases and 4 bases, there was a span of 13 bases. The germline V gene encodes CDR1 DFQATT and CDR2 SNEGSKA (reference sequence). The CDR3 has 13 amino acids. The CDR3 nucleotides are TGCAGTGCTAAAAGTTGGCGGCCCTATGGCTACACCTTC. Protein product: CSAKSWRPYGYTF.

This rearrangement joins TRBV11-2 to TRBJ1-1; D is ambiguous. V lost 3 bases and J 1 base, leaving 9 bases between the germline ends. The CDR3 is made up of 14 amino acids. Germline V CDR1 and CDR2: SGHAT, FQNNGV. The CDR3 region is CASSFLTGNTEAFF. Here the CDR3 DNA reads TGTGCCAGCAGCTTCCTTACTGGGAACACTGAAGCTTTCTTT. The full variable domain, its missing parts supplied by reference TRBV11-2 and TRBJ1-1, is EAGVAQSPRYKIIEKRQSVAFWCNPISGHATLYWYQQILGQGPKLLIQFQNNGVVDDSQLPKDRFSAERLKGVDSTLKIQPAKLEDSAVYLCASSFLTGNTEAFFGQGTRLTVV.

In this sample, this clonotype turned up many times. The CDR3 coding sequence is TGTGCCAGCAGCTTACGGGGTGGGAATGGCTACACCTTC. It specifies CASSLRGGNGYTF. The gene calls are TRBV13 and TRBJ1-2; no definite D call. The germline gives CDR1 PRHDT, CDR2 FYEKMQ (reference sequence). V shed 2 bases and J shed 6 bases, with 10 bases lying between them. This CDR3 spans 13 amino acids.

This sequence joins TRBV20-1 and TRBJ1-1, with D possibly TRBD1 on 5 matching bases. Germline values: CDR1 DFQATT, CDR2 SNEGSKA (reference sequence). The CDR3 is 15 residues long. V was trimmed by 0 bases and J by 0 bases, leaving 11 bases between them. CDR3 in amino acids: CSARDRTGLNTEAFF. The CDR3 bases are TGCAGTGCTAGAGATAGAACAGGCCTGAACACTGAAGCTTTCTTT.

Only a few counts were recorded for this clonotype. The genes are TRBV6-1 and TRBJ2-7; D gene uncertain. CDR1 and CDR2 from the germline V gene are MNHNS and SASEGT. CDR3 size: 11 residues. V was shortened by 3 bases and J by 3 bases, with 3 bases between the two germline ends. The CDR3 loop is CASSEFYEQYF. CDR3 sequence (DNA): TGTGCCAGCAGTGAGTTCTACGAGCAGTACTTC.

The chain carries TRBV29-1 and TRBJ2-1; D is unclear. CDR3 length equals 14 residues. The germline gives CDR1 SQVTM, CDR2 ANQGSEA. Trimming pared 4 bases from V and 4 bases from J, leaving 14 bases between. CDR3 sequence (DNA): TGCAGCGTTGTGGGCCTGCGTAGGTACAATGAGCAGTTCTTC. It is translated as CSVVGLRRYNEQFF.

This clonotype was found a few times. V is TRBV6-6 and J is TRBJ2-3; D may correspond to TRBD1 or TRBD2 (6 bases each). The germline CDR1 and CDR2 sequences are MNHNY and SVGAGI (reference sequence). The CDR3 has 15 residues. V was shortened by 6 bases and J by 1 base, with 14 bases between the two germline ends. CDR3 DNA sequence: TGTGCCAGCAGACCTCGGGGGCCGGGCACAGATACGCAGTATTTT. Amino acid sequence: CASRPRGPGTDTQYF.